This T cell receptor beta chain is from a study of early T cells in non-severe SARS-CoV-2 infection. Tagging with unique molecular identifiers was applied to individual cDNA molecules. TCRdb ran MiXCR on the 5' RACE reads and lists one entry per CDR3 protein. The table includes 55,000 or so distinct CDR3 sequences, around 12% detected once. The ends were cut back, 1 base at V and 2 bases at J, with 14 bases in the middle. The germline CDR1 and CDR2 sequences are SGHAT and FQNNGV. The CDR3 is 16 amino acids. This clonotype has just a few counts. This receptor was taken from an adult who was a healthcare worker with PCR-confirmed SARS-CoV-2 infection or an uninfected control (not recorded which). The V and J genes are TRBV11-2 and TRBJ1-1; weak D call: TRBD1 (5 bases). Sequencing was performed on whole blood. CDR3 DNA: TGTGCCAGCAGCTTAGTTTTGGGGGTGCAAAACACTGAAGCTTTCTTT. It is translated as CASSLVLGVQNTEAFF.